Sequencing of this T cell receptor beta chain was carried out in a study of cytomegalovirus exposure and HLA in healthy donors. Healthy bone marrow donors made up the donors. The PCR ran on 60 Vbeta and 13 Jbeta primers. The table came from immunoSEQ multiplex PCR; TCRdb's copy has only in-frame clones and leaves some out. In the table there are about 190,000 clones, 70% to 75% of which are singletons. The CDR3 length is 14 residues. V was trimmed by 1 base and J by 7 bases, leaving 13 bases between them. Germline assignment: CDR1 SGHVS and CDR2 FQNEAQ. The rearrangement uses TRBV7-8 and TRBJ1-2, with D maybe TRBD1 (5 bases). The material sequenced was PBMCs. This receptor was identified in a man aged 30-40 years in good health and CMV-seropositive. This chain's CDR3 is CASSLGGAVRGYTF. In nucleotides, the CDR3 is TGTGCCAGCAGCTTAGGGGGCGCCGTCCGTGGCTACACCTTC.